One and the same sample provided the 24 T cell receptor beta chains below, sequenced in a study of Graves' ophthalmopathy and Graves' hyperthyroidism. RNA transcripts served as template for amplifying TCR beta CDR3 sequences. First-round RT-PCR relied on HTBI primers, and a second-round multiplex PCR came next. Using its own MiXCR run on the multiplex PCR reads, TCRdb lists one record per CDR3 protein. The data hold around 1.1 million distinct CDR3 sequences, with 35% to 40% observed a single time. Sequenced input: peripheral blood or thyroid tissue (not recorded which). The receptors come from an adult man with Graves' hyperthyroidism.

This clonotype was seen ten or more times. V is TRBV7-2 and J is TRBJ1-1; no clear D gene. V dropped 5 bases and J dropped 1 base, with 11 bases sitting between them. From germline, CDR1 is SGHTA and CDR2 FQGNSA. The CDR3 length is 14 residues. The CDR3 loop is CASSMDGRNTEAFF. CDR3 nucleotides: TGTGCCAGCAGCATGGACGGAAGGAACACTGAAGCTTTCTTT.

This clonotype was picked up one time. This may stem from a read error, because a much larger clone lies one nucleotide away. The J gene is TRBJ1-2, the V gene TRBV12-3 or TRBV12-4; D not resolved. This CDR3 is 13 amino acids long. V was shortened by 5 bases and J by 3 bases, with 10 bases between the two germline ends. CDR3 DNA sequence: TGTGCCAGCAGTGTACATGGTCACTATGGCTACACCTTC. This encodes CASSVHGHYGYTF.

This clonotype was recorded a few times. The chain carries TRBV12-3 or TRBV12-4 and TRBJ2-7; TRBD2 matches 8 bases. The CDR3 is 14 amino acids. V was clipped by 5 bases and J by 3 bases; unmatched bases: 6. CDR3 protein: CASSRGLGSYEQYF. The DNA of the CDR3 is TGTGCCAGCAGTCGGGGACTAGGAAGCTACGAGCAGTACTTC.

This clonotype has a count of ten or more. The J gene is TRBJ2-6, the V gene TRBV5-4, with 8 nucleotides matching TRBD2. The CDR3 is 17 amino acids. The germline gives CDR1 SGHNT, CDR2 YYREEE (reference sequence). V lost 0 bases to trimming and J lost 4 bases; unmatched junction nucleotides: 6. For the CDR3, the DNA is TGTGCCAGCAGCTTGGCCGGGAGGGCAGCCGGGGCCAACGTCCTGACTTTC. Its translation is CASSLAGRAAGANVLTF.

CDR3 sequence: CASSRSTSFQETQYF. The CDR3 DNA sequence: TGTGCCAGCAGCCGATCGACTAGTTTCCAAGAGACCCAGTACTTC. The chain is built from TRBV14 and TRBJ2-5; a possible D gene is TRBD2 (6 bases). In germline, CDR1 is SGHDN, CDR2 FVKESK. V dropped 4 bases and J dropped 1 base, with 13 bases sitting between them. The CDR3 runs to 15 residues. Filled out from reference TRBV14 and TRBJ2-5, the complete variable domain reads EAGVTQFPSHSVIEKGQTVTLRCDPISGHDNLYWYRRVMGKEIKFLLHFVKESKQDESGMPNNRFLAERTGGTYSTLKVQPAELEDSGVYFCASSRSTSFQETQYFGPGTRLLVL.

The chain is built from TRBV2 and TRBJ1-1; no clear D. Trimming removed 5 bases from V and 4 bases from J, with 17 bases in between. The CDR3 covers 15 residues. Germline CDR1 and CDR2: SNHLY and FYNNEI. The CDR3 region has the DNA TGTGCCAGCAGTCCCACCCTCGGTTGGGGCACTGAAGCTTTCTTT. Its protein product is CASSPTLGWGTEAFF.

The CDR3 DNA sequence: TGTGCCAGCAGTTATAGGGGGCGCGATGAGCAGTTCTTC. This codes for CASSYRGRDEQFF. The V and J genes are TRBV25-1 and TRBJ2-7; 7 bases fit TRBD1. The J call is in doubt because the DNA end fits TRBJ2-1 better. Germline assignment: CDR1 MGHDK and CDR2 SYGVNS. CDR3 length equals 13 residues.

Concerning this clonotype itself: The junction departs from germline at one end; a sequencing error may be responsible. The rearrangement joins TRBV11-2 to TRBJ2-6; D tentatively reads TRBD1 or TRBD2 (5 bases each). The CDR3 is made up of 13 amino acids. The germline CDR1 and CDR2 sequences are SGHAT and FQNNGV. This chain's CDR3 is CASSLVGDNVLTF. In nucleotides, the CDR3 is TGTGCCAGCAGCTTAGTGGGGGACAACGTCCTGACTTTC.

This clonotype was detected many times. The chain employs TRBV25-1 and TRBJ1-2, with 7 bases aligning to TRBD1. Germline V lookup: CDR1 MGHDK, CDR2 SYGVNS. This CDR3 region has 12 residues. The ends lost 8 bases at V and 7 bases at J; junction bases unmatched: 7. CDR3 loop: CASGTRGGGYTF. The CDR3 coding sequence is TGTGCCAGCGGAACCAGGGGGGGTGGCTACACCTTC.

As for this clonotype: This CDR3 fails to terminate in the conserved phenylalanine or tryptophan, so it likely reflects a read error. The limits of the CDR3 on the DNA are not certain, so only TCRdb's listed CDR3 is given. V and J are TRBV7-8 and TRBJ1-3. The CDR3 is 9 residues long, counting both termini. Germline CDR1 and CDR2: SGHVS and FQNEAQ. Here the CDR3 reads CASSLSQYT.

This clonotype appeared a few times. The gene calls are TRBV6-5 and TRBJ2-7; no clear D gene. The V end lost 4 bases, the J end lost 0 bases, and 10 bases lay between the germline ends. The CDR3 sequence is 14 residues long. Germline V gives CDR1 MNHEY, CDR2 SVGAGI. The CDR3 reads CASSFQESSYEQYF. The CDR3 region has the DNA TGTGCCAGCAGTTTCCAGGAATCCTCCTACGAGCAGTACTTC.

This clonotype came up many times. The chain employs TRBV19 and TRBJ2-7; no clear D gene. Germline V gene lookup returns CDR1 LNHDA and CDR2 SQIVND (reference sequence). The CDR3 is made up of 15 amino acids. Trimming cost V 5 bases and J 2 bases, with 16 bases left between them. The CDR3 DNA reads TGTGCCAGTAGTCCCCGGGCAGGTGAGGCCTACGAGCAGTACTTC. Its protein product is CASSPRAGEAYEQYF.

This clonotype was recorded at least ten times. The rearrangement uses TRBV14 and TRBJ1-1, with D maybe TRBD1 (6 bases). Trimming left V 4 bases short and J 5 bases short, with 14 bases between. The germline V gene encodes CDR1 SGHDN and CDR2 FVKESK. This CDR3 spans 14 amino acids. For the CDR3, the DNA is TGTGCCAGCAGCCTAACGCAGGGGCAAACTGAAGCTTTCTTT. This gives the protein CASSLTQGQTEAFF.

The chain has TRBV12-3 or TRBV12-4 and TRBJ2-2, with TRBD1 matching 7 bases. Trimming at V came to 4 bases and at J to 7 bases, leaving 6 bases not matched to a gene. The CDR3 loop spans 14 amino acids. CDR3 nucleotide sequence: TGTGCCAGCAGTTACGGGGACAGAGACGGGGAGCTGTTTTTT. Protein: CASSYGDRDGELFF.

This sequence joins TRBV24-1 and TRBJ2-7; D might be TRBD1 (7 bases). Germline V CDR1 and CDR2: KGHDR, SFDVKD. CDR3 length equals 15 residues. Trimming cost V 3 bases and J 3 bases, with 14 bases left between them. The CDR3 DNA reads TGTGCCACCAGTGATCGGGCGGGACAGTTCTACGAGCAGTACTTC. This sequence encodes CATSDRAGQFYEQYF.

This chain connects TRBV6-5 to TRBJ2-7; D gene ambiguous. CDR1 is MNHEY, CDR2 SVGAGI, per germline. This CDR3 is built from 14 residues. Trimming left V 2 bases short and J 6 bases short, with 14 bases between. The CDR3 nucleotides are TGTGCCAGCAGTTACAGGACGTCACACGGCGAGCAGTACTTC. This translates into CASSYRTSHGEQYF.

The chain recombines TRBV18 with TRBJ1-2; no firm D call. Germline loops: CDR1 KGHSH, CDR2 LQKENI. V lost 0 bases to trimming and J lost 5 bases, with 7 bases between them. This CDR3 spans 13 amino acids. The CDR3 here is CASSPPEGYGYTF. Written as DNA, the CDR3 is TGTGCCAGCTCACCACCTGAGGGTTATGGCTACACCTTC.

The chain carries TRBV10-2 and TRBJ1-1; 8 positions agree with TRBD1. The germline gives CDR1 WSHSY, CDR2 SAAADI. The CDR3 runs 15 residues. V lost 8 bases, J lost 0 bases, and 8 bases stayed unmatched. The CDR3 bases are TGCGCCAGCGTTGTTCAGGGGGCCATGAACACTGAAGCTTTCTTT. This translates into CASVVQGAMNTEAFF.

A few counts support this clonotype. The CDR3 loop reads CASSSRSGGAYGETQYF. CDR3 nucleotides: TGTGCCAGCAGTTCTCGTAGCGGGGGGGCCTATGGGGAGACCCAGTACTTC. The V call is TRBV12-3 or TRBV12-4, the J call TRBJ2-5; TRBD2 agrees at 11 bases. CDR3 size: 17 residues. The J segment lost 5 bases and the V segment lost 4 bases, leaving 12 bases of the junction unmatched.

This clonotype was picked up many times. This chain connects TRBV7-6 to TRBJ2-7; 8 bases agree with TRBD2. Germline V gives CDR1 SGHVS, CDR2 FNYEAQ. This CDR3 has 14 amino acids. The trim removed 5 bases at V and 4 bases at J, leaving 7 bases unmatched. The CDR3 sequence is CASSRTSSLYEQYF. CDR3 bases: TGTGCCAGCAGCCGGACTAGCTCTCTTTACGAGCAGTACTTC.

The chain uses TRBV7-2 and TRBJ2-5; TRBD2 matches 15 bases. The germline CDR1 and CDR2 sequences are SGHTA and FQGNSA. The J segment lost 2 bases and the V segment lost 6 bases, leaving 7 bases of the junction unmatched. The CDR3 is 17 residues long. CDR3 DNA sequence: TGTGCCAGCAGGTCTGGGACTAGCGGGGGGACGCAAGAGACCCAGTACTTC. Its translation: CASRSGTSGGTQETQYF.

This clonotype was counted ten times or more. The chain couples TRBV19 to TRBJ1-5; D ambiguous. The CDR3 is 15 amino acids. V lost 4 bases, J lost 6 bases, and 16 bases lay in between. The germline CDR1 and CDR2 sequences are LNHDA and SQIVND (reference sequence). CDR3 in DNA: TGTGCCAGTAGTAACCAAGGGTATGCGGGTCAGCCCCAGCATTTT. Its protein product is CASSNQGYAGQPQHF.

On this clonotype: This may come from a read error, since a much larger clone is one base off. The chain employs TRBV10-2 and TRBJ1-2, with D unresolved. The CDR3 runs to 13 residues. CDR1 and CDR2 from the germline V gene are WSHSY and SAAADI. The CDR3: CASSRIANYGYTF. CDR3 bases: TGTGCCAGCAGCCGAATAGCTAACTATGGCTACACCTTC.

The J gene is TRBJ2-5, the V gene TRBV7-9; the D call may be TRBD1 or TRBD2 (5 bases each). Germline lookup yields CDR1 SEHNR and CDR2 FQNEAQ (reference sequence). The CDR3 has 15 residues. V was trimmed by 5 bases and J by 2 bases, leaving 15 bases between them. The CDR3 bases are TGTGCCAGCAGCCGCCTCGGGGCAGCTCAAGAGACCCAGTACTTC. Protein product: CASSRLGAAQETQYF. Based on the CDR3 plus reference TRBV7-9 and TRBJ2-5, the full variable domain is DTGVSQNPRHKITKRGQNVTFRCDPISEHNRLYWYRQTLGQGPEFLTYFQNEAQLEKSRLLSDRFSAERPKGSFSTLEIQRTEQGDSAMYLCASSRLGAAQETQYFGPGTRLLVL.